This T cell receptor beta chain stems from a study of read filtering for tumor transcriptome and immune sequencing. Overall study context: After DNase treatment, RNA was made into whole-transcriptome libraries. TCR-mapped reads were about 3.5 to 10.27 million with IR-seq versus about 85 to 1,300 with RNA-seq.

This CDR3 is 15 amino acids long. The junction had 9 bases not matched to a gene; V was cut back by 5 bases and J by 5 bases. Germline V gene lookup returns CDR1 MDHEN and CDR2 SYDVKM. At the time of active disease, bone marrow was collected from every patient. Study results and caveats: The sorted CD138-negative fraction was a mixed bone marrow immune population, not purified T cells.

The library was built from roughly 400 ng RNA with molecular barcoded adaptors for alpha/delta and beta/gamma chains. TCRdb re-analysed the reads in MiXCR, keeping a single row per CDR3 protein. This table has roughly 61,000 distinct CDR3 sequences, 9% to 15% appearing once. By share of the sample, this clonotype is medium-sized. Its target is unknown. The sequencing input was a population of CD138-negative cells sorted from bone marrow. The sequence was collected from a donor aged 40 or older with multiple myeloma. The chain recombines TRBV28 with TRBJ1-1; 9 bases agree with TRBD1. This CDR3 is CASSLYRGRETEAFF. The DNA of the CDR3 is TGTGCCAGCAGTCTCTACAGGGGGCGTGAGACTGAAGCTTTCTTT.